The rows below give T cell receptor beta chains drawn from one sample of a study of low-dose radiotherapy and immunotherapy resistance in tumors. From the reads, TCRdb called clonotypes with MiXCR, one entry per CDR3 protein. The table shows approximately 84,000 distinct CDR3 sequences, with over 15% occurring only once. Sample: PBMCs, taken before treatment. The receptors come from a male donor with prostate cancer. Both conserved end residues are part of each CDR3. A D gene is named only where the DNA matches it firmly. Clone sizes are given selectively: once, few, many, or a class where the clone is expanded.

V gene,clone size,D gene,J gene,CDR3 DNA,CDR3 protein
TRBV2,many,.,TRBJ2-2,TGTGCCAGCAGTGTGGAGACTCCGAACACCGGGGAGCTGTTTTTT,CASSVETPNTGELFF
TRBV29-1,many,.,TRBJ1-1,TGCAGCGTTGAAAAGAACACTGAAGCTTTCTTT,CSVEKNTEAFF
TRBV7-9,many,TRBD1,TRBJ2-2,TGTGCCAGCAGCTTCGTTCCTGGACAGGGCGCACCAACCGGGGAGCTGTTTTTT,CASSFVPGQGAPTGELFF
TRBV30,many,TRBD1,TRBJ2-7,TGTGCCTGGAGGACACCGGGACAGGAGTACGAGCAGTACTTC,CAWRTPGQEYEQYF
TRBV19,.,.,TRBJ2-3,TGTGCCAGTAGTGACGACACAGATACGCAGTATTTT,CASSDDTDTQYF
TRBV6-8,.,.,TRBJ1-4,TGTGCCAGCAGTTACGGTGGGGGAACTAATGAAAAACTGTTTTTT,CASSYGGGTNEKLFF
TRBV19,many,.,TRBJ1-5,TGTGCCAGTAGTCAAGGCGGGGATAATCAGCCCCAGCATTTT,CASSQGGDNQPQHF
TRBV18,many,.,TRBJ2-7,TGTGCCAGCAGCCCCAGCTCCTACGAGCAGTACTTC,CASSPSSYEQYF
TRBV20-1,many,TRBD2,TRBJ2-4,TGCAGTGCTAGAACAGGACTAGCGGGGGGGTCTCTAGCCAAAAACATTCAGTACTTC,CSARTGLAGGSLAKNIQYF
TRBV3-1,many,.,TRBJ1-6,TGTGCCAGCAGCCAAACACAGTTGCCGCTGAATTCACCCCTCCACTTT,CASSQTQLPLNSPLHF
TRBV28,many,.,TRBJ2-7,TGTGCCAGCAGCCAAAGGGGGTACGAGCAGTACTTC,CASSQRGYEQYF
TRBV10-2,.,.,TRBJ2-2,.,CASSESGGGAVGELFFF
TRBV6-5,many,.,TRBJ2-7,TGTGCCAGCAGTTATTCCAGATTCTACGAGCAGTACTTC,CASSYSRFYEQYF
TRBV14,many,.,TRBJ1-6,TGTGCCAGCAGCCAGGGACACGCAAATTCACCCCTCCACTTT,CASSQGHANSPLHF
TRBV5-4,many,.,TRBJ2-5,TGTGCCAGCAGCTTGGCCGCGATTCAAGAGACCCAGTACTTC,CASSLAAIQETQYF
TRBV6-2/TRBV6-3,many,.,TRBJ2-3,TGTGCCAGCAGTCGAACTGGTTCAACGCAGTATTTT,CASSRTGSTQYF
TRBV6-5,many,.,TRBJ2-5,TGTGCCAGCAGTCGGCCGAGCCAAGAGACCCAGTACTTC,CASSRPSQETQYF
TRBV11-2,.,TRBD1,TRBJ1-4,TGTGCCAGCAGCACGGGACAGGGACGAACTAATGAAAAACTGTTTTTT,CASSTGQGRTNEKLFF
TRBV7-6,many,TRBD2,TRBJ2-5,TGTGCCAGCAGCTTGGGGAGCGGGGGGGCGCAGACCCAGTACTTC,CASSLGSGGAQTQYF
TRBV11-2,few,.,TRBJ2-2,TGTGCCAGCAGCGCTACGGGGGCGAGGACCGGGGAGCTGTTTTTT,CASSATGARTGELFF
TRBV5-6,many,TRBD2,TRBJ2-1,TGTGCCAGCAGCTTGGGGGGGGCGGGGGGCCCTACTAATGAGCAGTTCTTC,CASSLGGAGGPTNEQFF
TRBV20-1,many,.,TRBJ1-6,TGCAGTGCTAGCCTAGGGCCTAATTCACCCCTCCACTTT,CSASLGPNSPLHF
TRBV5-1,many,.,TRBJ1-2,TGCGCCAGCAGTCTGTTACTTAACTATGGCTACACCTTC,CASSLLLNYGYTF
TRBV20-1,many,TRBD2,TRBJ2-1,TGCAGTGCCCGTAGGACTAGCGGGGGCAATGAGCAGTTCTTC,CSARRTSGGNEQFF